This TCR beta chain was sequenced for a study of cytomegalovirus exposure and HLA in healthy donors. Study observations and caveats: The study labeled fewer than 200 TCR beta chains cytomegalovirus-associated. Roughly uniform depth of sequencing across donors was assumed in presence/absence analyses.

The PCR employed 60 Vbeta primers together with 13 Jbeta primers. In the study's own analysis: Counted up in a later analysis, unique TCR beta chains came to roughly 80 million, with about 10 million shared. Some clones are missing from TCRdb's copy, which holds only in-frame ones; the method was immunoSEQ multiplex PCR. That table furnishes V, J and clone size, whereas the DNA furnished D and trimming. Of about 160,000 clones listed, more than 60% are singletons. The CDR3 sequence is 14 residues long. Trimming removed 0 bases from V and 3 bases from J, with 9 bases in between. Germline V lookup: CDR1 SGHAT, CDR2 FQDESV (reference sequence). In the case of this clone: Its specificity is unknown.

The rearrangement uses TRBV11-1 and TRBJ2-7; D ambiguous. The origin of this receptor is a woman aged 25 to 45 in good health and CMV-seronegative. Sequencing was performed on PBMCs. CDR3: CASSLAQTYYEQYF. For the CDR3, the DNA is TGTGCCAGCAGCTTAGCGCAAACTTACTACGAGCAGTACTTC.